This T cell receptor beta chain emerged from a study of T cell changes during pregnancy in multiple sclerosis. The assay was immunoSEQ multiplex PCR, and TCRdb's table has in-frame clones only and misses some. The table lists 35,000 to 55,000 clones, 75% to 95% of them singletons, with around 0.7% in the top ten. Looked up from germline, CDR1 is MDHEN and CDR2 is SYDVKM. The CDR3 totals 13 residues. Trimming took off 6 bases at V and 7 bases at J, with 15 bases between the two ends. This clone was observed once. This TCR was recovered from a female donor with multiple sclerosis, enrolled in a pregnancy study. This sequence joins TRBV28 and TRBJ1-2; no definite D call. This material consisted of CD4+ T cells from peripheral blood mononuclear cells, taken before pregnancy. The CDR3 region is CASSMSLYGGYTF. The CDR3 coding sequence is TGTGCCAGCAGCATGAGCCTCTATGGTGGCTACACCTTC.